This TCR beta chain was sequenced for a study of blood T cells in healthy people across ages. This clonotype was seen more than once but under ten times. Its antigen is unidentified. The ends were cut back, 4 bases at V and 2 bases at J, with 6 bases in the middle. This CDR3 is 12 amino acids long. From germline, CDR1 is SGHRS and CDR2 YFSETQ. Combining a sample-barcoded 5' primer with a J-beta primer mix, a second PCR ran for roughly 7 to 12 cycles. Via MiXCR, TCRdb re-called the 5' RACE reads, giving one row per CDR3 protein. Of roughly 700,000 distinct CDR3 sequences in the sample, around 32% are singletons; the top ten hold approximately 15%. Study results and caveats: Expanded clonotype changes were possibly confounded by unknown donor CMV status. A greater number of naive CD4+ cells and higher diversity distinguished long-lived donors from aged donors.

The clonotype comes from a woman older than 75 in good health. Sample: blood. The rearrangement uses TRBV5-1 and TRBJ1-1; no clear D gene. The CDR3 region is CASSDDNTEAFF. CDR3 nucleotide sequence: TGCGCCAGCAGCGACGACAACACTGAAGCTTTCTTT.